A selection of T cell receptor beta chains follows, all from one sample in a study of monozygotic twins with inflammatory bowel disease. For each CDR3 protein, TCRdb gives one entry from its re-call of the 5' RACE reads, without DNA. The sample holds around 380,000 distinct CDR3 sequences. The sequencing sample was made of blood. The origin of the receptors is a human donor with ulcerative colitis or Crohn's disease, or a healthy co-twin of an affected twin (not recorded which). CDR3s include the opening cysteine and the closing phenylalanine or tryptophan.

V gene: TRBV20-1; J gene: TRBJ2-2; CDR3 protein: CSASTSGRFVGVLFF
V gene: TRBV24-1; J gene: TRBJ2-3; CDR3 protein: CATRPWGTDTQYF
V gene: TRBV2; J gene: TRBJ2-7; CDR3 protein: CASSESKYEQYF
V gene: TRBV29-1; J gene: TRBJ1-1; CDR3 protein: CSVVVQGWNTEAFF
V gene: TRBV7-9; J gene: TRBJ2-7; CDR3 protein: CASSGFLDGPSYEQYF
V gene: TRBV4-2; J gene: TRBJ1-6; CDR3 protein: CASSQERTGFNSPLHF
V gene: TRBV7-7; J gene: TRBJ2-7; CDR3 protein: CASSLEQGLGHQYF
V gene: TRBV20-1; J gene: TRBJ2-5; CDR3 protein: CSAQRGLAQETQYF
V gene: TRBV28; J gene: TRBJ2-7; CDR3 protein: CASSFSAYEQYF
V gene: TRBV5-6; J gene: TRBJ2-7; CDR3 protein: CASSLPTSYEQYF